Following are 13 T cell receptor beta chains from one sample sequenced in a study of blood T cell repertoires in COVID-19. The repertoire was sequenced with immunoSEQ multiplex PCR; TCRdb's copy has only in-frame clones and lacks some. This table has more than 80,000 clones, over 75% appearing once. The source material was peripheral blood. The receptors stem from a man aged 80 or over with acute or convalescent COVID-19.

This chain uses TRBV7-9 with TRBJ1-1; maybe TRBD1 (6 bases). V was clipped by 3 bases and J by 3 bases, with 17 bases between them. The CDR3 consists of 16 residues. CDR1 SEHNR and CDR2 FQNEAQ come from the germline V gene (reference sequence). The CDR3 DNA reads TGTGCCAGCAGCTTTGGCCTTCGGACAGTAGACACTGAAGCTTTCTTT. Amino acids: CASSFGLRTVDTEAFF.

This clone was seen just once. The rearrangement links TRBV5-5 to TRBJ2-1; 8 positions agree with TRBD2. The CDR3 sequence is 17 residues long. Germline CDR1 and CDR2: SGHKS and YYEKEE (reference sequence). V trimming: 0 bases; J trimming: 0 bases; junction bases outside the gene matches: 5. For the CDR3, the DNA is TGTGCCAGCAGCTTGGGAGCTAGCGGGTTCTCCTACAATGAGCAGTTCTTC. It specifies CASSLGASGFSYNEQFF.

The CDR3 nucleotides are TGTGCCTGGAGTGTATGGGTAGCGGGAGTCGGTGAGCAGTTCTTC. It translates to CAWSVWVAGVGEQFF. The genes are TRBV30 and TRBJ2-1, with 9 nucleotides matching TRBD2. The CDR3 spans 15 residues. J was trimmed by 9 bases and V by 0 bases; bases with no gene match: 9. Germline lookup yields CDR1 GTSNPN and CDR2 SVGIG (reference sequence).

V and J are TRBV10-1 and TRBJ1-1; D is unresolved. Germline assignment: CDR1 WNHNN and CDR2 SYGVQD (reference sequence). The length of the CDR3 is 14 residues. V shed 2 bases and J shed 4 bases, with 11 bases lying between them. The CDR3 region has the DNA TGCGCCAGCAGTGAGACCAGAGGGATCACTGAAGCTTTCTTT. This codes for CASSETRGITEAFF.

The V call is TRBV2, the J call TRBJ1-5; the D is unclear. This CDR3 has 13 residues. Germline CDR1 is SNHLY and CDR2 is FYNNEI. Trimming removed 10 bases at V and 7 bases at J, with 17 bases between. The CDR3 region has the DNA TGTGCCACATCGGCCGTGGAGTACCAGCCCCAGCATTTT. Protein product: CATSAVEYQPQHF.

The CDR3 sequence: CASSGPDRADGYTF. As DNA, the CDR3 is TGCGCCAGCAGCGGCCCGGACAGGGCGGATGGCTACACCTTC. The genes are TRBV5-1 and TRBJ1-2; TRBD1 matches at 8 bases. Germline assignment: CDR1 SGHRS and CDR2 YFSETQ. Trimming cost V 4 bases and J 6 bases; bases outside gene matches: 8. There are 14 residues in the CDR3.

This chain connects TRBV19 to TRBJ2-7; D is unresolved. The CDR3 extends over 13 amino acids. Germline V gene data show CDR1 as LNHDA and CDR2 as SQIVND (reference sequence). The V gene lost 1 base and the J gene lost 3 bases, with 7 bases spanning the gap. The chain's CDR3 is CASSIGSSYEQYF. DNA for the CDR3: TGTGCCAGTAGTATAGGTTCCAGCTACGAGCAGTACTTC.

The CDR3 nucleotides are TGCAGTGCTAGTCCGGGGGGAACCTACGAGCAGTACTTC. It translates to CSASPGGTYEQYF. This rearrangement joins TRBV20-1 to TRBJ2-7; 7 nucleotides line up with TRBD2. CDR3 length: 13 amino acids. Germline V gene sequence: CDR1 DFQATT, CDR2 SNEGSKA (reference sequence). The V gene end was trimmed by 3 bases and the J gene end by 2 bases; junction bases not matched to a gene: 4.

V gene TRBV28 combines with J gene TRBJ1-1; D unclear. Germline loops: CDR1 MDHEN, CDR2 SYDVKM. The CDR3 contains 13 residues. Trimming cost V 7 bases and J 1 base, with 10 bases left between them. CDR3 sequence reads: CASKAARNTEAFF. The CDR3 nucleotides read TGTGCCAGCAAGGCGGCCAGGAACACTGAAGCTTTCTTT.

J is TRBJ2-5 and V is TRBV7-2; TRBD2 matches 9 bases. This CDR3 spans 16 amino acids. J gave up 1 base and V 0 bases, and 3 bases lay outside the gene matches. Germline CDR1 is SGHTA and CDR2 is FQGNSA. CDR3: CASSLASREGQETQYF. The CDR3 DNA is TGTGCCAGCAGCTTAGCCTCGCGGGAGGGCCAAGAGACCCAGTACTTC.

The V and J genes are TRBV27 and TRBJ2-2; possible D gene TRBD1, 5 bases. Germline CDR1 reads MNHEY; CDR2 reads SMNVEV (reference sequence). The CDR3 is 16 residues long. V was cut by 5 bases and J by 0 bases, with 13 bases left in between. CDR3 amino acids: CASSPLDSSNTGELFF. The CDR3 region has the DNA TGTGCCAGCAGTCCGTTAGACAGCTCGAACACCGGGGAGCTGTTTTTT.

The J gene is TRBJ2-2, the V gene TRBV30; D may be TRBD2 (6 bases). The CDR3 sequence is 15 residues long. From germline, CDR1 is GTSNPN and CDR2 SVGIG (reference sequence). Trimming took off 2 bases at V and 1 base at J, with 11 bases between the two ends. CDR3 region: CAWSSGTVNTGELFF. The CDR3, as DNA: TGTGCCTGGAGTTCCGGGACTGTGAACACCGGGGAGCTGTTTTTT. The full variable domain, completed using reference TRBV30 and TRBJ2-2, is SQTIHQWPATLVQPVGSPLSLECTVEGTSNPNLYWYRQAAGRGLQLLFYSVGIGQISSEVPQNLSASRPQDRQFILSSKKLLLSDSGFYLCAWSSGTVNTGELFFGEGSRLTVL.

The chain joins TRBV4-3 to TRBJ2-7; no clear D gene. The CDR3 length is 13 residues. V was clipped by 1 base and J by 7 bases, with 11 bases between them. The germline V gene encodes CDR1 LGHNA and CDR2 YSLEER. CDR3 DNA sequence: TGCGCCAGCAGCCAAGGGGCAGGATGGGAGCAGTACTTC. Translated: CASSQGAGWEQYF.